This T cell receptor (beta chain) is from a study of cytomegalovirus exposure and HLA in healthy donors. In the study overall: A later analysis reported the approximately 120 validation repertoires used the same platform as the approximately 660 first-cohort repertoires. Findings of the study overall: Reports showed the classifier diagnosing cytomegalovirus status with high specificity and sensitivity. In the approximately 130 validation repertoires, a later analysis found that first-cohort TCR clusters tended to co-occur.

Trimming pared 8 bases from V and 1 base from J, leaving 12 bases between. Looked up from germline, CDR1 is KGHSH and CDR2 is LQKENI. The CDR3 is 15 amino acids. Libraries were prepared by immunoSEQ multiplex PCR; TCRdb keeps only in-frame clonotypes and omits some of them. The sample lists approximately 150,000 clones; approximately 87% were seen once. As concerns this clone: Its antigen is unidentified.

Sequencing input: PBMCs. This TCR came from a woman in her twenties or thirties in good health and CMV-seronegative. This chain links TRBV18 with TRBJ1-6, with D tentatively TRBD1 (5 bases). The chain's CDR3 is CASRDQGSYNSPLHF. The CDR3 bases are TGTGCCAGCCGTGATCAGGGTTCCTATAATTCACCCCTCCACTTT.